This T cell receptor (beta chain) appears in the sequencing data of a study of blood T cell repertoires in COVID-19. Study context: Samples of COVID-19 (acute and convalescent) were obtained from the United States, Italy and Spain. Sample material is recorded as cDNA or gDNA derived from T cells, B-cell-depleted T cells, or PBMCs.

Germline loops: CDR1 KGHSH, CDR2 LQKENI. Losses at the gene ends were 1 base for V and 2 bases for J; bases not matched to a gene: 4. The CDR3 totals 16 residues. Source study methods: Nucleated cell counts were estimated from reference gene primer amplification. Profiling relied on immunoSEQ multiplex PCR, and the TCRdb table lists in-frame clones only, not all of them. For V, J and clone size, that table is used; D and trimming come from the DNA. Here the sample spans about 300,000 clones, about 82% being singletons. The sequencing sample was made of peripheral blood. This TCR derives from a woman in her forties or fifties with acute or convalescent COVID-19. The chain links TRBV18 to TRBJ2-7, with 11 bases fitting TRBD1. The CDR3 loop reads CASSPLGQGATYEQYF. CDR3 nucleotide sequence: TGTGCCAGCTCACCACTAGGACAGGGGGCGACCTACGAGCAGTACTTC. Full variable domain (outside the CDR3, taken from reference TRBV18 and TRBJ2-7): NAGVMQNPRHLVRRRGQEARLRCSPMKGHSHVYWYRQLPEEGLKFMVYLQKENIIDESGMPKERFSAEFPKEGPSILRIQQVVRGDSAAYFCASSPLGQGATYEQYFGPGTRLTVT.